The clone carrying this T cell receptor (beta chain) was counted a single time. Its target is not known. TCRdb used MiXCR to reprocess the reads, holding one entry per CDR3 protein. In the table there are some 560,000 distinct CDR3 sequences, approximately 40% of which are singletons. This CDR3 contains 13 residues. Germline V gene lookup returns CDR1 MNHEY and CDR2 SVGEGT. V lost 5 bases and J 4 bases, leaving 12 bases between the germline ends. The sample originates from a study of T cell repertoires in cytomegalovirus infection. Study-level background: Matching HLA type and CMV infection were both indicated by public TCR beta signatures.

Study-level points and caveats: CMV-specific TCR beta clonotypes restricted by HLA-C were the ones dominating the ex vivo response. Carriage of CMV together with the relevant HLA was identifiable through cumulative public TCR beta family frequency.

The TCR was taken from a human donor in good health (CMV status not recorded). Some clones in this sample may be carry-over from other donors' samples. This chain joins TRBV6-2 or TRBV6-3 and TRBJ2-7; the D is unclear. Sequencing used cultured PBMCs, obtained from culture after CMV antigen stimulation. The CDR3 region is CASSPPNQYEQYF. For the CDR3, the DNA is TGTGCCAGCAGTCCCCCGAACCAATACGAGCAGTACTTC.